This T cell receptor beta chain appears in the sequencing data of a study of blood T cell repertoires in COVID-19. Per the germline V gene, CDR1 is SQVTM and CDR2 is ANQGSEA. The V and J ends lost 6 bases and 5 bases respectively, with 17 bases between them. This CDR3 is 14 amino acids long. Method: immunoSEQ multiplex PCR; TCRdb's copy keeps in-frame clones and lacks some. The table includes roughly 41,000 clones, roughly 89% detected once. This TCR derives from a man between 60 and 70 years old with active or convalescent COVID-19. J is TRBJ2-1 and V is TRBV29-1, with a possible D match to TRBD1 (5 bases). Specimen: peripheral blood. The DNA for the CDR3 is TGCAGCGTCAGAGGACACAGTAAGGACAATGAGCAGTTCTTC. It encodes CSVRGHSKDNEQFF.